This TCR beta chain was identified during a study of cytomegalovirus exposure and HLA in healthy donors. Worth noting for this clone: Its matching antigen is unknown.

Trimming took off 0 bases at V and 4 bases at J, with 6 bases between the two ends. The CDR3 is 13 residues long. Germline V CDR1 and CDR2: SGHVS, FQNEAQ. Measured with immunoSEQ multiplex PCR; TCRdb has only the in-frame clones, and not every one. This table has some 150,000 clones, roughly 86% appearing once. Study-wide results and limits: As was reported, the classifier diagnosed cytomegalovirus status with high specificity and sensitivity. TCR beta chains numbering 150 to 200 were designated cytomegalovirus-associated.

The source material was PBMCs. This receptor was taken from a man in his late teens or twenties in good health and CMV-seropositive. The chain joins TRBV7-8 to TRBJ1-1; D perhaps matches TRBD1 (5 bases). In nucleotides, the CDR3 is TGTGCCAGCAGCTTAGCAGGGGTCACTGAAGCTTTCTTT. It codes for CASSLAGVTEAFF.